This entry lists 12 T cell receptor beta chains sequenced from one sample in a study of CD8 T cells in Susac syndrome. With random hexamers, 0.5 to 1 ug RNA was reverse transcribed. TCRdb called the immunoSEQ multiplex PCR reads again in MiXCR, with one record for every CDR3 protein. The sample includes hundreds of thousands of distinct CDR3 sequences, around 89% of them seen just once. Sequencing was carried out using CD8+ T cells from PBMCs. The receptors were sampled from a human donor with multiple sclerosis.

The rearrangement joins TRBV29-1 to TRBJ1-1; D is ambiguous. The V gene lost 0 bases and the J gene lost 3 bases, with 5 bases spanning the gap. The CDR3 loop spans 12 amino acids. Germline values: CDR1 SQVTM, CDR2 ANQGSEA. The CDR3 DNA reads TGCAGCGTTGAAGAGGATTACACTGAAGCTTTCTTT. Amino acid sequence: CSVEEDYTEAFF.

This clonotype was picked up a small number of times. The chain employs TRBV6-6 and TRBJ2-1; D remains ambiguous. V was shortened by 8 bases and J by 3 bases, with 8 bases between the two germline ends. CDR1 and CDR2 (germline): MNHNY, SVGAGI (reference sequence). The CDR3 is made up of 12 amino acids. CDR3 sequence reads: CASASSYNEQFF. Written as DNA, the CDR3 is TGTGCCAGCGCCTCTAGCTACAATGAGCAGTTCTTC.

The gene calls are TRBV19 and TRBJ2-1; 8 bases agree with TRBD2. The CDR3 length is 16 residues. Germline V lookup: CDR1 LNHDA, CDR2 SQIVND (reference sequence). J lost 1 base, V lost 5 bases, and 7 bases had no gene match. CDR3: CASSLGGLVSYNEQFF. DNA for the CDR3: TGTGCCAGTAGTTTGGGGGGACTAGTATCCTACAATGAGCAGTTCTTC.

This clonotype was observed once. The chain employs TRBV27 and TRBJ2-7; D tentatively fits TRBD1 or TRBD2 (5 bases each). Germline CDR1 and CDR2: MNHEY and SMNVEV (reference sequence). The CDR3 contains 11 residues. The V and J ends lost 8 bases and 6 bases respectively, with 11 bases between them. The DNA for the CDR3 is TGTGCCAGCGGGGGTAATTCCGAGCAGTACTTC. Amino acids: CASGGNSEQYF.

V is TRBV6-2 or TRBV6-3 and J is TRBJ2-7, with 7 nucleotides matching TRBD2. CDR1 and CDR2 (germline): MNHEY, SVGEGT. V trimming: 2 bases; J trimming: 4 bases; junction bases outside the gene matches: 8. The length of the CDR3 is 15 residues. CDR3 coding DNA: TGTGCCAGCAGTTACCCGACTAGCTCGGGATACGAGCAGTACTTC. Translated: CASSYPTSSGYEQYF.

The CDR3 nucleotides read TGTGCCAGCAGCGACGGACTAACGGGAGGCTACGAGCAGTACTTC. Its protein is CASSDGLTGGYEQYF. V gene TRBV7-2 combines with J gene TRBJ2-7; 7 positions match TRBD2. This CDR3 region has 15 residues. Germline CDR1 and CDR2: SGHTA and FQGNSA. J was trimmed by 3 bases and V by 5 bases; bases with no gene match: 10.

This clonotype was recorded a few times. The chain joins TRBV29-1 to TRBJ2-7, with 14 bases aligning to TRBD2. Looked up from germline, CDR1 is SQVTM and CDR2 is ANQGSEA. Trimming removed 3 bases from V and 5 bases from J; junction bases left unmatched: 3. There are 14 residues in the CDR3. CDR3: CSVDPGLAGDEQYF. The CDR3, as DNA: TGCAGCGTTGACCCGGGACTAGCGGGAGACGAGCAGTACTTC.

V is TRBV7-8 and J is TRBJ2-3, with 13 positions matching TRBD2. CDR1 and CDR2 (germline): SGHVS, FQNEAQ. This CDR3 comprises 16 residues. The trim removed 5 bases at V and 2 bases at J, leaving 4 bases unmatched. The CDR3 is CASSLGLAGNTDTQYF. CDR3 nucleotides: TGTGCCAGCAGCCTGGGACTAGCGGGGAACACAGATACGCAGTATTTT.

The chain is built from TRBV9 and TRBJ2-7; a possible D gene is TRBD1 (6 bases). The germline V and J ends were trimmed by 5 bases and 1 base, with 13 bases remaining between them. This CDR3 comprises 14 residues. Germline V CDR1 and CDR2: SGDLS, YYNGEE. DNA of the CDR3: TGTGCCAGCAGTGTTGGACAGAGTTCCTACGAGCAGTACTTC. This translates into CASSVGQSSYEQYF.

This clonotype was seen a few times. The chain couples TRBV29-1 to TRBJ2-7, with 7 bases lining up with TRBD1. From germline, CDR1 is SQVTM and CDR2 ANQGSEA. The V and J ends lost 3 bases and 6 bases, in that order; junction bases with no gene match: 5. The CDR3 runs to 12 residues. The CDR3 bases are TGCAGCGTTGACGGCAGGGGGACCGAGCAGTACTTC. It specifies CSVDGRGTEQYF.

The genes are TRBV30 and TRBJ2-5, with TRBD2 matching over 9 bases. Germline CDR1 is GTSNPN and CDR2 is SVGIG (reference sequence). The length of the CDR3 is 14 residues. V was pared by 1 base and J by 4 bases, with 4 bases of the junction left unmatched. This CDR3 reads CAWSGPGLAETQYF. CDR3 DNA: TGTGCCTGGAGTGGCCCGGGACTAGCAGAGACCCAGTACTTC.

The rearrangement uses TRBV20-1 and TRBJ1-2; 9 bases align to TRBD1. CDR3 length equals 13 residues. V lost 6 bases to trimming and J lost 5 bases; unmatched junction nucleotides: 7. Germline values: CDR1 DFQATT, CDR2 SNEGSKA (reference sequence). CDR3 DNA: TGCAGTGCGAGGGGACAGGGAGATTATGGCTACACCTTC. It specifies CSARGQGDYGYTF.